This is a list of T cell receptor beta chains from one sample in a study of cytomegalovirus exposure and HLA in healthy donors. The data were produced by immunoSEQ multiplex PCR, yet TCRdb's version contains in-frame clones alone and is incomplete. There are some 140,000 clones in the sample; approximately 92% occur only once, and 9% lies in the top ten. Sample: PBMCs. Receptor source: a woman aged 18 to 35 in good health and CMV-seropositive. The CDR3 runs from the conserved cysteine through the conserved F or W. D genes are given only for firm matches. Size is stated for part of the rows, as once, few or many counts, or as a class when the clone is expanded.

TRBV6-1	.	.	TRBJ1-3	TGTGCCAGCAGTGAAGATCGGGGGGGCCTTAGAAACACCATATATTTT	CASSEDRGGLRNTIYF
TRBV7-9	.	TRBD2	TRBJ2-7	TGTGCCAGCAGCTTAGGGCTAGCGGGATTCTACGAGCAGTACTTC	CASSLGLAGFYEQYF
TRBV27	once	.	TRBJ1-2	TGTGCCAGCAGTTTAAACGATGGCCCTAACTATGGCTACACCTTC	CASSLNDGPNYGYTF
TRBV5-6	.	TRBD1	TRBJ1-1	TGTGCCAGCAGCACTCGGGACAGCTTGAACACTGAAGCTTTCTTT	CASSTRDSLNTEAFF
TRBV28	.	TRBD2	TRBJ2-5	TGTGCCAGCAGTGCTCTACTAGCGGGTGGAATAGAGACCCAGTACTTC	CASSALLAGGIETQYF
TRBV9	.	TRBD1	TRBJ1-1	TGTGCCAGCAACCCTATGGACAGGGAATTCGGCACTGAAGCTTTCTTT	CASNPMDREFGTEAFF
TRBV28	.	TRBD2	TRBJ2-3	TGTGCCAGCAGTTTACAGGGAGGGAGCACAGATACGCAGTATTTT	CASSLQGGSTDTQYF
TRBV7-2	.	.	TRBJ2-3	TGTGCCAGCAGCTTAGCGGGGAGGATTCGGTTGCAGTATTTT	CASSLAGRIRLQYF
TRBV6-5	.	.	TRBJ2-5	TGTGCCAGCATCGGACCAGGGGGGGAGACCCAGTACTTC	CASIGPGGETQYF
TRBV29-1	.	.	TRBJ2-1	TGCAGCGTTGGCGAGGGGGGACTATTCAGTGAGCAGTTCTTC	CSVGEGGLFSEQFF
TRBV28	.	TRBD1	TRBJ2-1	TGTGCCAGCAGTTTATCCCAGACAGGGTTCAATGAGCAGTTCTTC	CASSLSQTGFNEQFF
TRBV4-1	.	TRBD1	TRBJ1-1	TGCGCCAGCAGCCTCGCAGGGGGTGGTACTGAAGCTTTCTTT	CASSLAGGGTEAFF
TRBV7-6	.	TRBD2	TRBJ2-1	TGTGCCAGCAGCTTAGCCCACTACGAGCGGGGGCCCTACAATGAGCAGTTCTTC	CASSLAHYERGPYNEQFF
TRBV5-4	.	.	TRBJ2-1	TGTGCCAGCAGCCTGGGGGGCACCAATGAGCAGTTCTTC	CASSLGGTNEQFF
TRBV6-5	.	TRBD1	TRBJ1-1	TGTGCCAGCAGTTCCGGGACAGAGCCGCCGAACACTGAAGCTTTCTTT	CASSSGTEPPNTEAFF
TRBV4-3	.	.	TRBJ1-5	TGCGCCAGCAGCCAAGACAGAGGTCTTCAGCCCCAGCATTTT	CASSQDRGLQPQHF
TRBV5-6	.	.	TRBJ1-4	TGTGCCAGCAGCCACAGAACTAATGAAAAACTGTTTTTT	CASSHRTNEKLFF
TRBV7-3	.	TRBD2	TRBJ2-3	TGTGCCAGCAGCCCCTGGGAGGGAACGCAGTATTTT	CASSPWEGTQYF
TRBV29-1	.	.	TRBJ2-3	TGCAGCGTTGATTCAGGCCCAGATACGCAGTATTTT	CSVDSGPDTQYF
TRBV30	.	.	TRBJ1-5	TGTGCCTGGAGTGTAAGTGGGGGGATTCAGCCCCAGCATTTT	CAWSVSGGIQPQHF
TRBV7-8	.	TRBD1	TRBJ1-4	TGTGCCAGCAGCCCCAGAGGAGGGGGCTATGAAAAACTGTTTTTT	CASSPRGGGYEKLFF
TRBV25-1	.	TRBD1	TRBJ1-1	TGTGCCAGCAAGAGGGACAGCCACACTGAAGCTTTCTTT	CASKRDSHTEAFF
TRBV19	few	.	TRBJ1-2	TGTGCCAGTAGTATAGATCGTGAAGGGGATGGCTACACCTTC	CASSIDREGDGYTF
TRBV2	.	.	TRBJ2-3	TGTGCCAGCAGTGAAGCGGGGACTGGCACAGATACGCAGTATTTT	CASSEAGTGTDTQYF
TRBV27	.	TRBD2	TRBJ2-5	TGTGCCAGCATCCCTCCGCCGAACCCGAGGACTAGCGGGAGACAAGAGACCCAGTACTTC	CASIPPPNPRTSGRQETQYF
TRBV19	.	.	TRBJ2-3	TGTGCCAGTAGACGTCGCGGGGGCCCTAATACAGATACGCAGTATTTT	CASRRRGGPNTDTQYF
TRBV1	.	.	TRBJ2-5	TGCACCAGCAGCCTACGGTTCCTTCAAGAGACCCAGTACTTC	CTSSLRFLQETQYF
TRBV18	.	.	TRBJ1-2	TGTGCCAGCTCACCACCGCGGGGGCAAGGTGGCTACACCTTC	CASSPPRGQGGYTF
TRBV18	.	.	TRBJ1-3	TGTGCCAGCTCACCCCACCAAACAGGGTTTGGAAACACCATATATTTT	CASSPHQTGFGNTIYF
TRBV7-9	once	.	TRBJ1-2	TGTGCCAGCAGCTTAGTGCAGGACTATGGCTACACCTTC	CASSLVQDYGYTF
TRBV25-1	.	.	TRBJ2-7	TGTGCCAGCAGTGAATGGGGGCGGTGGTACGAGCAGTACTTC	CASSEWGRWYEQYF
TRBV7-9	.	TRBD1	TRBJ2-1	TGTGCCAGCAGCCCACAGGGGAATGAGCAGTTCTTC	CASSPQGNEQFF
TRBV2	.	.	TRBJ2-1	TGTGCCAGCACCGAACCCAGGAACAATGAGCAGTTCTTC	CASTEPRNNEQFF
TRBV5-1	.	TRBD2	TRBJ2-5	TGCGCCAGCAGCCCAACCTGGACTAGCGGGGGGGAGACCCAGTACTTC	CASSPTWTSGGETQYF
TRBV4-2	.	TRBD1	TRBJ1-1	TGTGCCAGCAGCCAAGATCAGGGGGAGCTGAACACTGAAGCTTTCTTT	CASSQDQGELNTEAFF